This TCR beta chain was found in a study of cytomegalovirus exposure and HLA in healthy donors. General study points: Associated with cytomegalovirus, according to the listing, were 150 to 200 TCR beta chains. What was likely a sequencing artifact was a cluster of highly shared sequence variants.

V shed 4 bases, J shed 2 bases, and the junction held 15 bases outside the gene matches. The CDR3 is 18 amino acids. The germline gives CDR1 SGDLS, CDR2 YYNGEE. Concerning this clone: Its antigen is still unknown.

PCR amplification relied on 60 Vbeta primers (plus 13 Jbeta primers). Libraries were prepared by immunoSEQ multiplex PCR; TCRdb keeps only in-frame clonotypes and omits some of them. The table lists more than 150,000 clones, around three quarters of them singletons, with under 2% in the top ten. V gene TRBV9 combines with J gene TRBJ2-5, with 9 bases aligning to TRBD2. Sequencing used PBMCs. The sequence came from a woman younger than 45 in good health and CMV-seronegative. The DNA of the CDR3 is TGTGCCAGCAGCCCGCGCCTAGGGGTAGCGGGGGTACAAGAGACCCAGTACTTC. This sequence encodes CASSPRLGVAGVQETQYF.